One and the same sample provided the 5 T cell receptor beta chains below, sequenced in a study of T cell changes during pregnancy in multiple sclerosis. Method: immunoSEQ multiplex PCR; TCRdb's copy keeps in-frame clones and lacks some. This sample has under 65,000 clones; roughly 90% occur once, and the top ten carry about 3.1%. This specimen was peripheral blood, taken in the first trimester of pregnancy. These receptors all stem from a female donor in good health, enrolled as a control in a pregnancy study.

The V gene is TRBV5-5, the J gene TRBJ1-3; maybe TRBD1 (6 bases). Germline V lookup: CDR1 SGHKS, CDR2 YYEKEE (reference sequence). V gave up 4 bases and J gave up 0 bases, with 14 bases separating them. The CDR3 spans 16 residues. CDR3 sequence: CASSRQWDTSGNTIYF. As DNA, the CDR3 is TGTGCCAGCAGCCGGCAATGGGACACCTCTGGAAACACCATATATTTT.

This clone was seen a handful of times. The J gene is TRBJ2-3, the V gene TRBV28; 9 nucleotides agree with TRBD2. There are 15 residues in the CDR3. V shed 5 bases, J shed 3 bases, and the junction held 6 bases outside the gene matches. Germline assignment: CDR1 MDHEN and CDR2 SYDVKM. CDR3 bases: TGTGCCAGCAGTCAAACTAGCGGGCTTACAGATACGCAGTATTTT. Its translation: CASSQTSGLTDTQYF.

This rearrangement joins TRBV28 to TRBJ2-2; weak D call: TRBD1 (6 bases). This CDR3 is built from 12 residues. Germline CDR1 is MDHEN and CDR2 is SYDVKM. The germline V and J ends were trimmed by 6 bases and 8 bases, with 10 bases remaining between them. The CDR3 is CASRDSLGELFF. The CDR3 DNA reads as TGTGCCAGCAGGGACAGTTTAGGGGAGCTGTTTTTT. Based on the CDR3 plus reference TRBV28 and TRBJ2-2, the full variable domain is DVKVTQSSRYLVKRTGEKVFLECVQDMDHENMFWYRQDPGLGLRLIYFSYDVKMKEKGDIPEGYSVSREKKERFSLILESASTNQTSMYLCASRDSLGELFFGEGSRLTVL.

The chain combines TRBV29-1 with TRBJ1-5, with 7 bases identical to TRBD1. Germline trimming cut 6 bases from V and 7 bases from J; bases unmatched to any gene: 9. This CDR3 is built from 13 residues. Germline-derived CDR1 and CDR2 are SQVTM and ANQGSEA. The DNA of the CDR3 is TGCAGCGTGCTCACAGGGGATGAACAGCCCCAGCATTTT. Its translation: CSVLTGDEQPQHF.

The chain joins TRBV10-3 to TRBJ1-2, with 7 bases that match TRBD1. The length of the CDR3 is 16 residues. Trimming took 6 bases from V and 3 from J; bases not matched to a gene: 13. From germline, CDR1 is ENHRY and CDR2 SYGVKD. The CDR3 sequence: CAISSGTAEFYYGYTF. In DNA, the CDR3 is TGTGCCATCAGCTCCGGGACAGCAGAATTTTACTATGGCTACACCTTC.